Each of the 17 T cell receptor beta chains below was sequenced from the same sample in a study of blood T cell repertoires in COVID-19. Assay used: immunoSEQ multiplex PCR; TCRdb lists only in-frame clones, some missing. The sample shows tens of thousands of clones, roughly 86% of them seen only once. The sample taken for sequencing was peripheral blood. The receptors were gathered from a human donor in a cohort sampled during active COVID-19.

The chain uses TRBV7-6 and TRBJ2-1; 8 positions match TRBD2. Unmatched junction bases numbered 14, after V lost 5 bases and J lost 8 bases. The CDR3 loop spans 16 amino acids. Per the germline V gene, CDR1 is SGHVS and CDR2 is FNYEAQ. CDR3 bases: TGTGCCAGCAGCCCTCCCGGGACTAGTTTATTTTATGAGCAGTTCTTC. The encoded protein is CASSPPGTSLFYEQFF.

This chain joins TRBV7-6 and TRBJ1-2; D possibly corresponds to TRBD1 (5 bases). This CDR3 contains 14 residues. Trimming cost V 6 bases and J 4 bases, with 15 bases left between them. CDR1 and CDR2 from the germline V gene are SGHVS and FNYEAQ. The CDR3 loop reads CASSTSGGGYGYTF. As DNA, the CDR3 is TGTGCCAGCAGTACGAGCGGCGGGGGCTATGGCTACACCTTC.

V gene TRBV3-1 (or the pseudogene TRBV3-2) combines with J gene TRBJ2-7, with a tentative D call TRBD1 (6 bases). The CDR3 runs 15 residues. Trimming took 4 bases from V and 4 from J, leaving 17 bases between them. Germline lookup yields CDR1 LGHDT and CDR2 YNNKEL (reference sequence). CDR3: CASSPTLGQIYEQYF. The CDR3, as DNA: TGTGCCAGCAGCCCCACTCTAGGACAGATTTACGAGCAGTACTTC.

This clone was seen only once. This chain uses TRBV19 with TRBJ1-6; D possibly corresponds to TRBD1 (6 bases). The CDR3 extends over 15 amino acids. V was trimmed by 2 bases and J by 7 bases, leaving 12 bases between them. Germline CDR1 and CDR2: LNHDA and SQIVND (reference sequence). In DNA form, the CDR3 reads TGTGCCAGTAGTATACAGGGGAATGGGAATTCACCCCTCCACTTT. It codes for CASSIQGNGNSPLHF.

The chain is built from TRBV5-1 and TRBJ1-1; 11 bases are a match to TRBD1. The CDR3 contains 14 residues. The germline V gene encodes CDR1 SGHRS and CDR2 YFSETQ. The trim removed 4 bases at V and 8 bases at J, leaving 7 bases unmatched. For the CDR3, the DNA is TGCGCCAGCAGCGGGACAGGGGGGTCTCTGGAAGCTTTCTTT. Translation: CASSGTGGSLEAFF.

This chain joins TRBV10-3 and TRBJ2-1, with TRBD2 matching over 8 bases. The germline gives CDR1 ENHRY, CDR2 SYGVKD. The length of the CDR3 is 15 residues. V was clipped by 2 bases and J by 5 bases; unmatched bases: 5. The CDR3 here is CAISERGGRNNEQFF. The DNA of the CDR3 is TGTGCCATCAGTGAGCGGGGGGGCCGAAACAATGAGCAGTTCTTC.

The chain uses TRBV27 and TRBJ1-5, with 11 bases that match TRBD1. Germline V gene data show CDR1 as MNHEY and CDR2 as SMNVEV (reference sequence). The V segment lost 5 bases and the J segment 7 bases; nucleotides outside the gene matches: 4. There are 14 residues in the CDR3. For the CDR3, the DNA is TGTGCCAGCAGTCAGGGACAGGGGGGCCAGCCCCAGCATTTT. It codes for CASSQGQGGQPQHF.

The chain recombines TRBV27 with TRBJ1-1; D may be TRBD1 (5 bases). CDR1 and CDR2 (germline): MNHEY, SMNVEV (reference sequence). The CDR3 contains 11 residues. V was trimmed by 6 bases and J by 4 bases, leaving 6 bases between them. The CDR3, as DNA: TGTGCCAGCAGGCAGGGCACTGAAGCTTTCTTT. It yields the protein CASRQGTEAFF.

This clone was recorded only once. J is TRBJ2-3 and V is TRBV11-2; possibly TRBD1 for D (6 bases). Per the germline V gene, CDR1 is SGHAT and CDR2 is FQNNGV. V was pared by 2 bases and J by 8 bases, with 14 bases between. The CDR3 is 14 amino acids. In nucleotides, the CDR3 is TGTGCCAGCAGCTTATGGGACAATACGGGTACGCAGTATTTT. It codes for CASSLWDNTGTQYF.

CDR3 sequence: CASRKPEGNTEAFF. The DNA of the CDR3 is TGTGCCAGCAGAAAGCCTGAGGGGAACACTGAAGCTTTCTTT. The chain has TRBV6-5 and TRBJ1-1; D call uncertain. CDR3 length: 14 residues. The germline CDR1 and CDR2 sequences are MNHEY and SVGAGI. Trimming took off 6 bases at V and 1 base at J, with 12 bases between the two ends.

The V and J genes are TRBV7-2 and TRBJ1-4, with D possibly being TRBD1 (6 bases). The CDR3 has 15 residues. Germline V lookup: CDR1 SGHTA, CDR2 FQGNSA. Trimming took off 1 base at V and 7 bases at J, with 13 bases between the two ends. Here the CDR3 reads CASSLVGQGIEKLFF. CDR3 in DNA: TGTGCCAGCAGCTTAGTCGGTCAGGGGATTGAAAAACTGTTTTTT.

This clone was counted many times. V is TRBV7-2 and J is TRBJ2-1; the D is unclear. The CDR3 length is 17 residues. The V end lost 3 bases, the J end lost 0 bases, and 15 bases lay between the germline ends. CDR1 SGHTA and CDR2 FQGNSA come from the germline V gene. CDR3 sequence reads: CASSLMGAPSSYNEQFF. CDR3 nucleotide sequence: TGTGCCAGCAGCTTGATGGGCGCGCCAAGCTCCTACAATGAGCAGTTCTTC.

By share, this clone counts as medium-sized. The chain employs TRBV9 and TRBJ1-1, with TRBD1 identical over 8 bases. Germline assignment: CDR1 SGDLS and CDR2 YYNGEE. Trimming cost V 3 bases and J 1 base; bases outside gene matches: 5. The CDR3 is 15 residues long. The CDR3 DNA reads TGTGCCAGCAGCGAGGGGACAGGCGCGAACACTGAAGCTTTCTTT. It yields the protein CASSEGTGANTEAFF.

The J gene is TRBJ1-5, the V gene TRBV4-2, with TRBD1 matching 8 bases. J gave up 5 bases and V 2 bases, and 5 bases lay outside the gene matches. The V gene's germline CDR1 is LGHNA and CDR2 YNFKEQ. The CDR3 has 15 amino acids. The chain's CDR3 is CASSQTGQGDQPQHF. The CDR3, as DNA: TGTGCCAGCAGCCAAACCGGACAGGGCGATCAGCCCCAGCATTTT.

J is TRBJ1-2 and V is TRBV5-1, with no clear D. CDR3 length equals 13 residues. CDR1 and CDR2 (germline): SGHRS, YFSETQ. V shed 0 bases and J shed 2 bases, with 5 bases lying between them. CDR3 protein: CASSLGRNYGYTF. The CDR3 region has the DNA TGCGCCAGCAGCTTGGGCCGGAACTATGGCTACACCTTC.

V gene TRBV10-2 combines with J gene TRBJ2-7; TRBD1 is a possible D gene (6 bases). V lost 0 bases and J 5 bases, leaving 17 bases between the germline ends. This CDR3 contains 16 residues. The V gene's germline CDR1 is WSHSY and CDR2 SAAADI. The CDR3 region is CASSESGSGVRDEQYF. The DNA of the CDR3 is TGCGCCAGCAGTGAGTCTGGCTCAGGGGTAAGAGACGAGCAGTACTTC.

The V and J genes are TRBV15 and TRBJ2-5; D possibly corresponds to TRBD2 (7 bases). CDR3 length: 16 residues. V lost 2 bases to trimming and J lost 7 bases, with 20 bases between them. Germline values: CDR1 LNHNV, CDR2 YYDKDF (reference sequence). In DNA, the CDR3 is TGTGCCACCAGCAGACCTAAGTTCGGGGGGCTAGGGACCCAGTACTTC. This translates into CATSRPKFGGLGTQYF. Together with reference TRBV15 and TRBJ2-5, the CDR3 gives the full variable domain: DAMVIQNPRYQVTQFGKPVTLSCSQTLNHNVMYWYQQKSSQAPKLLFHYYDKDFNNEADTPDNFQSRRPNTSFCFLDIRSPGLGDTAMYLCATSRPKFGGLGTQYFGPGTRLLVL.